The rows below give T cell receptor beta chains drawn from one sample of a study of CD8 T cells in Susac syndrome. TCRdb independently ran MiXCR on the immunoSEQ multiplex PCR reads; one entry per CDR3 protein. The sample shows roughly 180,000 distinct CDR3 sequences, about 95% of them seen only once. Sequencing used CD4+ T cells from PBMCs. These receptors were taken from a human donor in good health. Each CDR3 is given with its conserved first and last residue. D genes are given only for firm matches. Expanded clones get a size class; other rows say once, few or many, or leave the size out.

CDR3nt: TGTGCCAGCAGCCAAGAGGGGCGGGGAATCACAGATACGCAGTATTTT; CDR3aa: CASSQEGRGITDTQYF; v_gene: TRBV4-2; abundance: .; j_gene: TRBJ2-3; len: 16; d_gene: .
CDR3nt: TGTGCCAGCAGTTACTCGTTCAGGGCCGGGGATACGCAGTATTTT; CDR3aa: CASSYSFRAGDTQYF; v_gene: TRBV6-5; abundance: .; j_gene: TRBJ2-3; len: 15; d_gene: .
CDR3nt: TGCAGCGTTCTAGACAGGCTGTCTGGAAACACCATATATTTT; CDR3aa: CSVLDRLSGNTIYF; v_gene: TRBV29-1; abundance: .; j_gene: TRBJ1-3; len: 14; d_gene: .
CDR3nt: TGTGCCTGGGACCCAAACCCGCCGGGAGACTACACCTTC; CDR3aa: CAWDPNPPGDYTF; v_gene: TRBV30; abundance: .; j_gene: TRBJ1-2; len: 13; d_gene: .
CDR3nt: TGTGCCAGCAGCGGGACAGGGTCCCGACTTTATGGCTACACCTTC; CDR3aa: CASSGTGSRLYGYTF; v_gene: TRBV5-6; abundance: .; j_gene: TRBJ1-2; len: 15; d_gene: TRBD1
CDR3nt: TGCAGCGTTGAAACGGGCCAGGGCACCTACGAGCAGTACTTC; CDR3aa: CSVETGQGTYEQYF; v_gene: TRBV29-1; abundance: .; j_gene: TRBJ2-7; len: 14; d_gene: .
CDR3nt: TGTGCCACCAGTGAGGGGGGACAGGCCGATTCACCCCTCCACTTT; CDR3aa: CATSEGGQADSPLHF; v_gene: TRBV24-1; abundance: once; j_gene: TRBJ1-6; len: 15; d_gene: TRBD1
CDR3nt: TGCGCCAGCAGCCAAGATCAACAGACAAATGGACCCCTCCACTTT; CDR3aa: CASSQDQQTNGPLHF; v_gene: TRBV4-1; abundance: .; j_gene: TRBJ1-6; len: 15; d_gene: .
CDR3nt: TGTGCCAGCAGCTCACAGGGGAGGGTAGCAGATACGCAGTATTTT; CDR3aa: CASSSQGRVADTQYF; v_gene: TRBV7-6; abundance: .; j_gene: TRBJ2-3; len: 15; d_gene: .
CDR3nt: TGTGCCAGCAGTTTATTACAGAGCACAGATACGCAGTATTTT; CDR3aa: CASSLLQSTDTQYF; v_gene: TRBV27; abundance: few; j_gene: TRBJ2-3; len: 14; d_gene: .
CDR3nt: TGCAGTGCTAGAGCCTCCGGGACTTCGAACACCGGGGAGCTGTTTTTT; CDR3aa: CSARASGTSNTGELFF; v_gene: TRBV20-1; abundance: once; j_gene: TRBJ2-2; len: 16; d_gene: .
CDR3nt: TGCAGCGTGGGACTAGAGAACACCGGGGAGCTGTTTTTT; CDR3aa: CSVGLENTGELFF; v_gene: TRBV29-1; abundance: .; j_gene: TRBJ2-2; len: 13; d_gene: TRBD2
CDR3nt: TGTGCCAGCAGTTTAGAACGGCTTGGCAATCAGCCCCAGCATTTT; CDR3aa: CASSLERLGNQPQHF; v_gene: TRBV12-3/TRBV12-4; abundance: .; j_gene: TRBJ1-5; len: 15; d_gene: .
CDR3nt: TGTGCCAGCAGTATGGGCCTGGGTGGGCAGTACTTC; CDR3aa: CASSMGLGGQYF; v_gene: TRBV5-6; abundance: .; j_gene: TRBJ2-7; len: 12; d_gene: .
CDR3nt: TGTGCCAGCAGGAAGGCCCGGGGGGCGCACACCGGGGAGCTGTTTTTT; CDR3aa: CASRKARGAHTGELFF; v_gene: TRBV3-1; abundance: .; j_gene: TRBJ2-2; len: 16; d_gene: .
CDR3nt: TGCAGTGCTAGAGATGAGTCCTACGGTTCCTATGGCTACACCTTC; CDR3aa: CSARDESYGSYGYTF; v_gene: TRBV20-1; abundance: .; j_gene: TRBJ1-2; len: 15; d_gene: .
CDR3nt: TGCGCCAGCAGCTTGCAGGGGACCTCCTACGAGCAGTACTTC; CDR3aa: CASSLQGTSYEQYF; v_gene: TRBV5-1; abundance: .; j_gene: TRBJ2-7; len: 14; d_gene: .
CDR3nt: TGTGCCACCAGCAGTCGTACAGTAGTAGAAAAACTGTTTTTT; CDR3aa: CATSSRTVVEKLFF; v_gene: TRBV15; abundance: .; j_gene: TRBJ1-4; len: 14; d_gene: .
CDR3nt: TGTGCCAGCAGCATCCCGGGACAGGGATCAGAGACCCAGTACTTC; CDR3aa: CASSIPGQGSETQYF; v_gene: TRBV7-9; abundance: .; j_gene: TRBJ2-5; len: 15; d_gene: TRBD1
CDR3nt: TGTGCCAGCAGTTCCGGGGGACTAGCGGGGTCGTACGAGCAGTACTTC; CDR3aa: CASSSGGLAGSYEQYF; v_gene: TRBV6-5; abundance: .; j_gene: TRBJ2-7; len: 16; d_gene: TRBD2
CDR3nt: TGTGCCAGCAGCCCAGGGACTTCTTCTTCACCCCTCCACTTT; CDR3aa: CASSPGTSSSPLHF; v_gene: TRBV5-6; abundance: .; j_gene: TRBJ1-6; len: 14; d_gene: .
CDR3nt: TGTGCCAGCAGCCAACGGGACACGCAGTATTTT; CDR3aa: CASSQRDTQYF; v_gene: TRBV14; abundance: .; j_gene: TRBJ2-3; len: 11; d_gene: .
CDR3nt: TGTGCCAGCGGAATCCGGGGACCAATCTCTGGGGCCAACGTCCTGACTTTC; CDR3aa: CASGIRGPISGANVLTF; v_gene: TRBV12-3/TRBV12-4; abundance: .; j_gene: TRBJ2-6; len: 17; d_gene: .
CDR3nt: TGTGCCAGCAGTGAAAACGGGGTAGCCTACAATGAGCAGTTCTTC; CDR3aa: CASSENGVAYNEQFF; v_gene: TRBV25-1; abundance: .; j_gene: TRBJ2-1; len: 15; d_gene: .
CDR3nt: TGCAGTGCTGGTGTACCAGGGGGGGGAGAGACCCAGTACTTC; CDR3aa: CSAGVPGGGETQYF; v_gene: TRBV20-1; abundance: .; j_gene: TRBJ2-5; len: 14; d_gene: .
CDR3nt: TGCAGTGCGGGCCCCGGGACTAGCGAGCGCAATGAGCAGTTCTTC; CDR3aa: CSAGPGTSERNEQFF; v_gene: TRBV20-1; abundance: .; j_gene: TRBJ2-1; len: 15; d_gene: TRBD2
CDR3nt: TGTGCCAGCAGTTACTCAGTACAAGCGGGGGGCCGCTACGAGCAGTACTTC; CDR3aa: CASSYSVQAGGRYEQYF; v_gene: TRBV6-2/TRBV6-3; abundance: .; j_gene: TRBJ2-7; len: 17; d_gene: TRBD2
CDR3nt: TGTGCCAGCAGCATTCGACTAGCGGGGGGTGGAAATGAGCAGTTCTTC; CDR3aa: CASSIRLAGGGNEQFF; v_gene: TRBV7-2; abundance: once; j_gene: TRBJ2-1; len: 16; d_gene: TRBD2
CDR3nt: TGTGCCAGCAGCGTAGGCCCCACAGGGACGGGGACCTACGAGCAGTACTTC; CDR3aa: CASSVGPTGTGTYEQYF; v_gene: TRBV9; abundance: .; j_gene: TRBJ2-7; len: 17; d_gene: .
CDR3nt: TGCAGTGCTAGCGGGTTAAGCTCCTACAATGAGCAGTTCTTC; CDR3aa: CSASGLSSYNEQFF; v_gene: TRBV20-1; abundance: .; j_gene: TRBJ2-1; len: 14; d_gene: .
CDR3nt: TGTGCCAGCAGCCAAGCTAAGGGGCCCAATGAGCAGTTCTTC; CDR3aa: CASSQAKGPNEQFF; v_gene: TRBV14; abundance: few; j_gene: TRBJ2-1; len: 14; d_gene: .
CDR3nt: TGTGCCAGCAGTTACGCCGGGGCCGGCGGCTACACCTTC; CDR3aa: CASSYAGAGGYTF; v_gene: TRBV6-2/TRBV6-3; abundance: once; j_gene: TRBJ1-2; len: 13; d_gene: .
CDR3nt: TGTGCCAGCAGCCAAGATGGATCTAGCGGGGGGGCCCAGTACTTC; CDR3aa: CASSQDGSSGGAQYF; v_gene: TRBV3-1; abundance: .; j_gene: TRBJ2-5; len: 15; d_gene: TRBD2
CDR3nt: TGCAGCGCTCCAGGGACACCGAGCACCGGGGAGCTGTTTTTT; CDR3aa: CSAPGTPSTGELFF; v_gene: TRBV29-1; abundance: .; j_gene: TRBJ2-2; len: 14; d_gene: .
CDR3nt: TGTGCCAGCAGCCAAGCCCCAATGAACACTGAAGCTTTCTTT; CDR3aa: CASSQAPMNTEAFF; v_gene: TRBV3-1; abundance: .; j_gene: TRBJ1-1; len: 14; d_gene: .
CDR3nt: TGCAGCGTTCCGGGACAGGGTATGCGGGGCTACACCTTC; CDR3aa: CSVPGQGMRGYTF; v_gene: TRBV29-1; abundance: .; j_gene: TRBJ1-2; len: 13; d_gene: TRBD1
CDR3nt: TGTGCCTGGACCTCGGGACTAGCCAGCAATGAGCAGTTCTTC; CDR3aa: CAWTSGLASNEQFF; v_gene: TRBV30; abundance: .; j_gene: TRBJ2-1; len: 14; d_gene: TRBD2
CDR3nt: TGCAAGATCCGGGACAGGATCTCCTACGAGCAGTACTTC; CDR3aa: CKIRDRISYEQYF; v_gene: TRBV29-1; abundance: .; j_gene: TRBJ2-7; len: 13; d_gene: TRBD1
CDR3nt: TGTGCCAGCAGTGTCCAGGGTCGACGAGGGGATGAGCAGTTCTTC; CDR3aa: CASSVQGRRGDEQFF; v_gene: TRBV12-3/TRBV12-4; abundance: .; j_gene: TRBJ2-1; len: 15; d_gene: .
CDR3nt: TGTGCCAGCAGCCCCGGACTAGCGACGCCCAAGAGCACAGATACGCAGTATTTT; CDR3aa: CASSPGLATPKSTDTQYF; v_gene: TRBV4-2; abundance: .; j_gene: TRBJ2-3; len: 18; d_gene: TRBD2
CDR3nt: TGCAGTGCTAGAGATCTTTTTGGGCGGGGGGATGAGCATGAGCAGTTCTTC; CDR3aa: CSARDLFGRGDEHEQFF; v_gene: TRBV20-1; abundance: .; j_gene: TRBJ2-1; len: 17; d_gene: TRBD2
CDR3nt: TGTGCCAGCAGCTTAGGGACAGGGTCCTACAATGAGCAGTTCTTC; CDR3aa: CASSLGTGSYNEQFF; v_gene: TRBV7-3; abundance: .; j_gene: TRBJ2-1; len: 15; d_gene: TRBD1
CDR3nt: TGCAGTGCCAGAAATCTAGCGGGGGTTTCCACAGATACGCAGTATTTT; CDR3aa: CSARNLAGVSTDTQYF; v_gene: TRBV20-1; abundance: .; j_gene: TRBJ2-3; len: 16; d_gene: TRBD2
CDR3nt: TGTGCCAGCAGCCCACCGACAGGCTATGGCTACACCTTC; CDR3aa: CASSPPTGYGYTF; v_gene: TRBV7-2; abundance: .; j_gene: TRBJ1-2; len: 13; d_gene: .
CDR3nt: TGCAGTGCTAGCGGGACTAGCCGCTTAGATACGCAGTATTTT; CDR3aa: CSASGTSRLDTQYF; v_gene: TRBV20-1; abundance: .; j_gene: TRBJ2-3; len: 14; d_gene: TRBD2
CDR3nt: TGTGCCAGCAGCATAAGGGGGGGCAGTGAAAAACTGTTTTTT; CDR3aa: CASSIRGGSEKLFF; v_gene: TRBV7-9; abundance: .; j_gene: TRBJ1-4; len: 14; d_gene: .
CDR3nt: TGCAGTGCTAGAGATCGAGCTAGGGGCGATAGCTATGGCTACACCTTC; CDR3aa: CSARDRARGDSYGYTF; v_gene: TRBV20-1; abundance: .; j_gene: TRBJ1-2; len: 16; d_gene: .
CDR3nt: TGTGCCAGCAGCCAGGCGGGCCGGGACACTGAAGCTTTCTTT; CDR3aa: CASSQAGRDTEAFF; v_gene: TRBV3-1; abundance: .; j_gene: TRBJ1-1; len: 14; d_gene: .
CDR3nt: TGCAGTGCTAGAGAGGGGGCAACTGATTCACCCCTCCACTTT; CDR3aa: CSAREGATDSPLHF; v_gene: TRBV20-1; abundance: .; j_gene: TRBJ1-6; len: 14; d_gene: .